Described below is a single TCR beta chain sequence and its context. Its antigen has not been determined. Base qualities are not recorded, but no much larger clone differs from it by a single base. These data belong to a study of shared clonotypes between healthy human individuals (dated by TCRdb to between 2020 and 2021). For the study in its entirety: The cohort included a few men and a couple of women between 18 and 49 years of age. For each donor, three plates each were used for CD4 naive and CD4 memory, two plates were used for CD8 naive, and one plate was used for CD8 memory. Blood TCR repertoires of about 5 healthy adults were deeply sequenced to estimate repertoire size and the extent of clonotype sharing between individuals. Different laboratories and diverse techniques were used to prepare libraries and sequence TCR repertoires, to increase sequencing depth and limit assay-specific biases. Leukapheresis yielded between about 0.85 and 9 billion PBMCs per donor.

What the study reported, not specific to this receptor: When four donors were compared, the shared fraction of clonotypes was about 5.5% for naive CD4, approximately 3.3% for naive CD8, more than 2% for memory CD4, and around 0.4% for memory CD8. Because the study included only a small number of donors, the genetic and exposure-history diversity represented was limited. Larger estimated clonotype richness was generally found for naive subsets than for memory subsets. Rarefaction of sorted-subset datasets indicated incomplete sequencing despite the large sequencing depth. Clonotypes shared by all four sorted-subset donors showed higher generation probabilities than non-shared clonotypes. Pairwise subsampling led to the expectation that sequencing depth would affect the degree of clonotype sharing among donors. Only blood was sampled, and tissue TCR repertoires likely differ from those in blood.

TCR CDR3 regions were amplified from genomic DNA by multiplex PCR using the deep immunoSEQ assay. For each cell subset, the extracted genomic DNA was distributed evenly across all wells of several immunoSEQ 96-well plates, and each plate served as one replicate. For sorted subsets, around 0.2 ug of genomic DNA, equivalent to around 30,000 T cell genomes, went into each replicate PCR. Purified libraries were quantified with a Qubit 3.0 fluorometer, sized on a Bioanalyzer 2100, and re-quantified with the KAPA Library Quantification kit. Each immunoSEQ 96-well plate was sequenced on its own single-read 150-cycle Illumina NextSeq 550 flow cell. In the source study's methods: Because the immunoSEQ output held only junctional sequences and lacked quality scores, the filtering could not match the filtering applied to full-length reads. To assign V/J genes and CDR3, sequences were annotated using PyIR, a Python wrapper for IgBLAST v1.9, with IMGT germline references. Reads were filtered out if the reads had weak V/J assignments (E-value above 1e-6), no CDR3, stop codons, out-of-frame junctions, or ambiguous translated residues. V3J clonotypes were defined as sequences sharing the same inferred V gene, J gene, and CDR3 amino acid sequence. To compute the percentage overlap between repertoires, the number of shared unique clonotypes was divided by the size of the smaller repertoire. Richness of each repertoire was evaluated using RTK rarefaction, the Chao1 estimator, and Recon v2.1 estimates of unobserved clonotypes. Generation probabilities for all TCRbeta clonotypes obtained by the gDNA method from four donors were computed using OLGA. The clones in this table, taken by TCRdb from immuneACCESS, are in-frame only. Not every clone is retained; where verified, under half of the shortfall comes from an unresolved V gene, and the cause of the rest is unknown. V and J calls and clone size are copied from that table; D and trimming were computed from the DNA. This sample lists approximately 2.3 million clones; more than 85% were detected once. The ten largest make up about 0.39% of the sample.

The donors were healthy, HIV-negative adults who had no recently reported acute infections or vaccinations. Every donor was a Caucasian adult residing in Nashville, Tennessee, USA. CD4+ T cells were enriched by magnetic negative selection, after which naive cells were positively selected on CD45RA and the negative fraction was taken as the memory subset. After blood collection by leukapheresis, PBMCs were isolated using Ficoll-Histopaque density gradient centrifugation and then cryopreserved in the vapor phase of liquid nitrogen. Purity and quantity of every magnetically sorted T cell population were checked by analytical flow cytometry. Genomic DNA was isolated from every sorted fraction and measured by UV absorbance on a Nanodrop 2000c. This receptor was identified in a man younger than 30 in good health. Some clones in this sample may be carry-over from other donors' samples. The sequencing sample was made of naive CD4+ T cells from PBMCs. According to the study, the label for this sample's cell subset or site signals: CD45RA+ positively selected.

CDR3 reads: CASSLYGVAGNNEQFF. The DNA sequence is as follows: TGTGCCAGCAGCTTATATGGGGTAGCGGGGAACAATGAGCAGTTCTTC. The chain is assembled from TRBV11-3 and TRBJ2-1; 8 bases in the junction line up with TRBD2. V ends up 2 bases short and J 5 bases short, with an unmatched junction base count of 8. Measured from the cysteine to the phenylalanine, the CDR3 is 16 residues long. The sequence is cut down to CDR3 DNA, 48 bases in frame from base 1. CDR1 and CDR2 (SGHNT, YENEEA) derive from the germline V gene.